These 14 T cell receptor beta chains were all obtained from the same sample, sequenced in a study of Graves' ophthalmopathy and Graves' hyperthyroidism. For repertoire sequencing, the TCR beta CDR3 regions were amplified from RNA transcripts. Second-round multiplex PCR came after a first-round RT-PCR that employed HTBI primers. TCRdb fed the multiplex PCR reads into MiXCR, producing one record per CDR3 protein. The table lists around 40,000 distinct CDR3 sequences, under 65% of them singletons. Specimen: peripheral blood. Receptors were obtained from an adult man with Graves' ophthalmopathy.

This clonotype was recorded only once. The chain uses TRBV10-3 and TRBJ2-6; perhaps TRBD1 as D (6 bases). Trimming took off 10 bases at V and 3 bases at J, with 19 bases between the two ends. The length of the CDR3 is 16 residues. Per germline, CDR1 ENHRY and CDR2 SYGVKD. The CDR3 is CATSQGANYGANVLTF. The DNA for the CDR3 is TGTGCCACCTCACAGGGCGCGAACTATGGGGCCAACGTCCTGACTTTC.

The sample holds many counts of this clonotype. CDR3 loop: CASSSTPAAYEQYF. The CDR3 nucleotides read TGCGCCAGCAGCTCGACTCCGGCGGCCTACGAGCAGTACTTC. The chain employs TRBV5-1 and TRBJ2-7; D is undetermined. CDR1 SGHRS and CDR2 YFSETQ come from the germline V gene. With 3 bases removed from V and 2 bases from J, the gap between germline ends came to 12 bases. The CDR3 is 14 amino acids.

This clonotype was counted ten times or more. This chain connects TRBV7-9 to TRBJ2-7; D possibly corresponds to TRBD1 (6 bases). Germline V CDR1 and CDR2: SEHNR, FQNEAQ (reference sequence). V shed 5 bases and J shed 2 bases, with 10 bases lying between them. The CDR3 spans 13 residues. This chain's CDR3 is CASSPDSPYEQYV. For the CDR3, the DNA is TGTGCCAGCAGCCCGGACAGCCCCTACGAGCAGTACGTC.

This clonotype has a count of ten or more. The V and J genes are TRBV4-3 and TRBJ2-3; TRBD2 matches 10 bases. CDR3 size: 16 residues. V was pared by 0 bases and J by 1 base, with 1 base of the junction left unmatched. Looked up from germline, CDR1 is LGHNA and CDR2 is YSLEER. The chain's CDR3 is CASSQELAGGTDTQYF. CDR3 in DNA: TGCGCCAGCAGCCAAGAGCTAGCGGGGGGCACAGATACGCAGTATTTT.

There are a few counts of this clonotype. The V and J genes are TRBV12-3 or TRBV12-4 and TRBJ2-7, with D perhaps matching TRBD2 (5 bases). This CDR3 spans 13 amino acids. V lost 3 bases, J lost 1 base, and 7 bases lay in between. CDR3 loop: CASSFGESYEQYF. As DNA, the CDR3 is TGTGCCAGCAGTTTCGGGGAATCCTACGAGCAGTACTTC.

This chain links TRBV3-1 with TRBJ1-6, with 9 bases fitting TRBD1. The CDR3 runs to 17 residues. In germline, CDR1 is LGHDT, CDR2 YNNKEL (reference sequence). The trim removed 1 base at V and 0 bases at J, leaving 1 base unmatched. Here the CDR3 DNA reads TGTGCCAGCAGCCAAGGGACAGGGGCCTCCTATAATTCACCCCTCCACTTT. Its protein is CASSQGTGASYNSPLHF.

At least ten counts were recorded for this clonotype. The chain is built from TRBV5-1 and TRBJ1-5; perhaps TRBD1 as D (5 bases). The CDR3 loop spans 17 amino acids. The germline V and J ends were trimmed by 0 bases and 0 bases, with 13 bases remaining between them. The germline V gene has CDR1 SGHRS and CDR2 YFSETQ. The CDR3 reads CASSLDGRAHSNQPQHF. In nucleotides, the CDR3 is TGCGCCAGCAGCTTGGATGGCAGGGCCCATAGCAATCAGCCCCAGCATTTT.

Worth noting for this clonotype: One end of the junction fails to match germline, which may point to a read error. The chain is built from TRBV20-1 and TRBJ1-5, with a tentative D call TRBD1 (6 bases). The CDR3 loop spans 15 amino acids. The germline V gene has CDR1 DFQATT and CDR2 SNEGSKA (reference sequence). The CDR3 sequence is CSARDGGGGNQPRHF. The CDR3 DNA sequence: TGCAGTGCTAGAGATGGAGGGGGAGGCAATCAGCCCCGGCATTTT.

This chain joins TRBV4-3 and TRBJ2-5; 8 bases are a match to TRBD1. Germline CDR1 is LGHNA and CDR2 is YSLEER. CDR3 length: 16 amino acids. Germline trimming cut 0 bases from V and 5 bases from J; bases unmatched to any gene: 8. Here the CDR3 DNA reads TGCGCCAGCAGCCAAGAAGGCGCAGGGGGCGCGGAGACCCAGTACTTC. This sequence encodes CASSQEGAGGAETQYF.

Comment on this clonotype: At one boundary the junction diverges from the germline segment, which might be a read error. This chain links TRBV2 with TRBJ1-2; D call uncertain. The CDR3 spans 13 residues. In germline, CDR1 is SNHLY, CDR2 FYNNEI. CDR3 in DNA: TGTGCCAGCAGGGAAGACACGGCCTATGGCTACACCTTC. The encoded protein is CASREDTAYGYTF.

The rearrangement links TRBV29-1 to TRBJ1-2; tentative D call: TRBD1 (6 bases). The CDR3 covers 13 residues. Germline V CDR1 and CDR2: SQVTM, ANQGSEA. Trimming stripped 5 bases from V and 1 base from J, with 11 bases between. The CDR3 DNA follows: TGCAGCGTTCAGGCACAGGGTAACTATGGCTACACCTTC. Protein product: CSVQAQGNYGYTF.

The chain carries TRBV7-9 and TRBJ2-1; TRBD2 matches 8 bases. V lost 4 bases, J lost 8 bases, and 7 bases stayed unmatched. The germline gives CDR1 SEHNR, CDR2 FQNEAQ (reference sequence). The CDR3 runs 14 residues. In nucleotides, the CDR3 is TGTGCCAGCAGCTCATGGACTAGCTTCCATGAGCAGTTCTTC. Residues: CASSSWTSFHEQFF.

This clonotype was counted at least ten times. The CDR3 region has the DNA TGTGCCAGCAGTTTGGGACAGGGCCTGGAGCAGTACTTC. It specifies CASSLGQGLEQYF. The chain uses TRBV27 and TRBJ2-7; 9 bases agree with TRBD1. This CDR3 is 13 amino acids long. Germline-derived CDR1 and CDR2 are MNHEY and SMNVEV (reference sequence). The ends lost 3 bases at V and 7 bases at J; junction bases unmatched: 4.

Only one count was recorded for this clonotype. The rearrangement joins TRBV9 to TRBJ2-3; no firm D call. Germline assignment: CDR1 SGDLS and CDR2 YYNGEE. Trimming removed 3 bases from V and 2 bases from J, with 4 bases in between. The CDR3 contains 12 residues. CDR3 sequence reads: CASSGNTDTQYF. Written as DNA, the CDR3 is TGTGCCAGCAGCGGAAACACAGATACGCAGTATTTT.